Each of the 3 T cell receptor beta chains below was sequenced from the same sample in a study of blood T cell repertoires in COVID-19. The data were produced by immunoSEQ multiplex PCR, yet TCRdb's version contains in-frame clones alone and is incomplete. The profile shows under 300,000 clones, 87% of them singletons. Input material: peripheral blood. These TCRs come from a man aged 60 to 69 who had recovered from COVID-19.

The rearrangement joins TRBV3-1 (or the pseudogene TRBV3-2) to TRBJ2-3; 7 bases align to TRBD2. Germline CDR1 reads LGHDT; CDR2 reads YNNKEL (reference sequence). V gave up 1 base and J gave up 2 bases; unmatched junction bases: 9. The CDR3 covers 17 residues. The CDR3 reads CASSQGYSGDYTDTQYF. As DNA, the CDR3 is TGTGCCAGCAGCCAAGGGTACAGCGGGGACTACACAGATACGCAGTATTTT.

This clone occurred once. V gene TRBV6-5 combines with J gene TRBJ2-1; 8 bases align to TRBD2. V shed 3 bases, J shed 0 bases, and the junction held 1 base outside the gene matches. This CDR3 contains 15 residues. Germline V lookup: CDR1 MNHEY, CDR2 SVGAGI. The CDR3 protein is CASSYGLASYNEQFF. DNA of the CDR3: TGTGCCAGCAGTTATGGACTAGCCTCCTACAATGAGCAGTTCTTC.

The chain couples TRBV11-2 to TRBJ2-3; TRBD2 matches at 11 bases. Trimming cost V 5 bases and J 4 bases; bases outside gene matches: 5. This CDR3 has 15 residues. The germline V gene has CDR1 SGHAT and CDR2 FQNNGV. The CDR3 sequence is CASSRTSGGADTQYF. The CDR3 DNA is TGTGCCAGCAGCCGAACTAGCGGGGGTGCAGATACGCAGTATTTT.